A selection of T cell receptor beta chains follows, all from one sample in a study of shared clonotypes between healthy human individuals. Assay: immunoSEQ multiplex PCR; the TCRdb copy retains only in-frame clones and omits some. The table includes a few million clones, roughly 93% detected once. Material: naive CD4+ T cells from PBMCs. Source of these receptors: a man aged 18 to 35 in good health. Some clones in this sample may be carry-over from other donors' samples. The CDR3 runs from the conserved cysteine through the conserved F or W. Each record gives: clone size, D gene, J gene, V gene, CDR3 DNA, CDR3 protein. A D gene is named only where the DNA matches it firmly. Part of the rows lack a size; the others show once, few, many or a class for expanded clones.

NA,TRBD1,TRBJ1-2,TRBV7-8,TGTGCCAGCAGCGTACAGGGGGCGGCAGCAGTTGGCTACACCTTC,CASSVQGAAAVGYTF
NA,TRBD2,TRBJ2-1,TRBV6-4,TGTGCCAGCAGTGACTCTAGCGGGCCGTACAATGAGCAGTTCTTC,CASSDSSGPYNEQFF
once,NA,TRBJ2-6,TRBV5-1,TGCGCCAGCAGCAGGAAGAGGTCTGCTGGGGCCAACGTCCTGACTTTC,CASSRKRSAGANVLTF
NA,TRBD2,TRBJ2-2,TRBV7-6,TGTGCCAGCAGCTCCGAGGGCGGGGGGCGAACCGGGGAGCTGTTTTTT,CASSSEGGGRTGELFF
NA,NA,TRBJ1-3,TRBV18,TGTGCCAGCTCACCACCAGCAGTATTAGGAAACACCATATATTTT,CASSPPAVLGNTIYF
once,NA,TRBJ2-5,TRBV7-7,TGTGCCAGCAGCCCACACCCCACCGAGACCCAGTACTTC,CASSPHPTETQYF
NA,TRBD1,TRBJ2-7,TRBV28,TGTGCCAGCAGTAAGTGGGACAGGGACTACGAGCAGTACTTC,CASSKWDRDYEQYF
NA,TRBD2,TRBJ2-2,TRBV11-3,TGTGCCAGCAGCTTAACGGGGCTAGCGGGTCCGAACACCGGGGAGCTGTTTTTT,CASSLTGLAGPNTGELFF
once,NA,TRBJ1-2,TRBV7-2,TGTGCCAGCAGGAGGGACTTCTATGGCTACACCTTC,CASRRDFYGYTF
NA,NA,TRBJ2-1,TRBV6-1,TGTGCCAGCTACGAGGGAGAATATCGGCATGAGCAGTTCTTC,CASYEGEYRHEQFF
NA,TRBD1,TRBJ1-2,TRBV6-1,TGTGCCAGCAGCTTAGAACAGGGGGCCCCGATGATCTTC,CASSLEQGAPMIF
NA,TRBD1,TRBJ2-4,TRBV19,TGTGCCAGTAGTATAGATCACAGGGGGCTCAACATTCAGTACTTC,CASSIDHRGLNIQYF
NA,NA,TRBJ2-5,TRBV19,TGTGCCAGTAGTTCGAAAGAGACCCAGTACTTC,CASSSKETQYF
NA,TRBD2,TRBJ2-7,TRBV6-6,TGTGCCAGCAGTTACCCTGGACTAGGGAGCTACGAGCAGTACTTC,CASSYPGLGSYEQYF
few,NA,TRBJ1-5,TRBV4-3,TGCGCCAGCAGCCAAGGACGGGGGTTCAATCAGCCCCAGCATTTT,CASSQGRGFNQPQHF
NA,TRBD2,TRBJ2-5,TRBV9,TGTGCCAGCAGCGCCCTCGGGGGGGGAGAGACCCAGTACTTC,CASSALGGGETQYF
NA,TRBD1,TRBJ1-2,TRBV19,TGTGCCAGTAGTATGGGAACCTCGACAGGGCTGAGCTATGGCTACACCTTC,CASSMGTSTGLSYGYTF
NA,NA,TRBJ1-3,TRBV6-6,TGTGCCAGCAGTTCCGTTACAAATTCTGGAAACACCATATATTTT,CASSSVTNSGNTIYF
NA,NA,TRBJ2-1,TRBV14,TGTGCCAGCAGCCAAGGGACCACCTACAATGAGCAGTTCTTC,CASSQGTTYNEQFF
NA,NA,TRBJ1-5,TRBV18,TGTGCCAGCTCACCACCGAGGGGCGGCCAAGGCAATCAGCCCCAGCATTTT,CASSPPRGGQGNQPQHF
NA,NA,TRBJ1-4,TRBV29-1,TGCAGCGTTGAAGTGGAACAGGGCCCTATAGGTGAAAAACTGTTTTTT,CSVEVEQGPIGEKLFF
NA,TRBD1,TRBJ2-3,TRBV4-1,TGCGCCAGCAGCCAAGTGGGACAGGGGGCCACAGATACGCAGTATTTT,CASSQVGQGATDTQYF
NA,TRBD1,TRBJ2-7,TRBV6-1,TGTGCCAGCAGGTTGGAACAGGGGGTCGACGAGCAGTACTTC,CASRLEQGVDEQYF
NA,NA,TRBJ2-7,TRBV29-1,TGCAGCGTTCGAAGCGGCCTAACCTACGAGCAGTACTTC,CSVRSGLTYEQYF
NA,NA,TRBJ1-1,TRBV10-1,TGCGCCAGCAGCCATGGGCCCGGGGCTGAAGCTTTCTTT,CASSHGPGAEAFF
NA,NA,TRBJ2-2,TRBV28,TGTGCCAGCAGTTTAATGGCCCCGCCGAACACCGGGGAGCTGTTTTTT,CASSLMAPPNTGELFF
once,NA,TRBJ1-2,TRBV6-5,TGTGCCAGCAGTTACCACCGGGCTTCCTATGGCTACACCTTC,CASSYHRASYGYTF
NA,NA,TRBJ1-2,TRBV30,TGTGCCTGGAAAGGACGAGGGTATGGCTACACCTTC,CAWKGRGYGYTF
NA,TRBD2,TRBJ2-7,TRBV2,TGTGCCAGCAGTGCTTGGAGCGGGAGGGCTGCCGAGCAGTACTTC,CASSAWSGRAAEQYF
NA,TRBD1,TRBJ1-1,TRBV5-1,TGCGCCAGCAGCCTGACAGGGGCCGGCTCCTCTGAAGCTTTCTTT,CASSLTGAGSSEAFF
once,TRBD2,TRBJ2-7,TRBV28,TGTGCCAGCAGCCTCGTGGGAGGGAGTGAGCAGTACTTC,CASSLVGGSEQYF
NA,NA,TRBJ2-2,TRBV10-3,TGTGCCATCAGTGAGTCGACAGCAGGGGAATCCGGGGAGCTGTTTTTT,CAISESTAGESGELFF
NA,TRBD1,TRBJ1-2,TRBV5-1,TGCGCCAGCAGCGCCGCCGGGACAGGGAATGGCTACACCTTC,CASSAAGTGNGYTF
once,NA,TRBJ1-4,TRBV14,TGTGCCAGCAGCCCGACTTTAGACCGAGTTCGTGAAAAACTGTTTTTT,CASSPTLDRVREKLFF
NA,NA,TRBJ1-1,TRBV4-1,TGCGCCAGCAGCCAAGAAGCGAAGGGAAACACTGAAGCTTTCTTT,CASSQEAKGNTEAFF
NA,NA,TRBJ1-1,TRBV7-9,TGTGCCAGCAGCTTAGTAATAGGTTCTCCGAACACTGAAGCTTTCTTT,CASSLVIGSPNTEAFF
NA,NA,TRBJ2-7,TRBV7-9,TGTGCCAGCAGCTTAGTTCAGGGTTTCTACGAGCAGTACTTC,CASSLVQGFYEQYF
NA,NA,TRBJ2-6,TRBV5-1,TGCGCCAGCAGCTTGGCCGGTTCTGGATTACCCTCCTCTGGGGCCAACGTCCTGACTTTC,CASSLAGSGLPSSGANVLTF
NA,TRBD1,TRBJ2-1,TRBV7-9,TGTGCCAGCAGCATCGGGACAGGTCCCTACAATGAGCAGTTCTTC,CASSIGTGPYNEQFF
NA,TRBD2,TRBJ2-3,TRBV5-4,TGTGCCAGCAGCTTGGGGGGGAATAGCGGGATCGATACGCAGTATTTT,CASSLGGNSGIDTQYF
NA,TRBD1,TRBJ2-7,TRBV29-1,TGCAGCGTCGGACCTCGACAGGGGGGATACGAGCAGTACTTC,CSVGPRQGGYEQYF
NA,NA,TRBJ2-3,TRBV10-3,TGTGCCATCAGTGGGGCTAAAGATACGCAGTATTTT,CAISGAKDTQYF
NA,TRBD1,TRBJ2-7,TRBV6-5,TGTGCCAGCAGTACCCGGGACAGGAGTTACGAGCAGTACTTC,CASSTRDRSYEQYF
NA,NA,TRBJ2-7,TRBV5-8,TGTGCCAGCAGCCTAGGGGTGGGCGAGCAGTACTTC,CASSLGVGEQYF
NA,NA,TRBJ2-1,TRBV11-1,TGTGCCAGCAGCTTCGAGGGGAACAATGAGCAGTTCTTC,CASSFEGNNEQFF
NA,TRBD2,TRBJ2-3,TRBV5-8,TGTGCCAGCAGCTTGGGACTAGCGGGGGGCACAGATACGCAGTATTTT,CASSLGLAGGTDTQYF
NA,NA,TRBJ2-5,TRBV27,TGTGCCAGCAGTTCTTTAGGGAGGCAAGAGACCCAGTACTTC,CASSSLGRQETQYF
NA,TRBD2,TRBJ2-1,TRBV5-1,TGCGCCAGCAGCTTGAATGCGCCTAGCGGTCCGAATGAGCAGTTCTTC,CASSLNAPSGPNEQFF
NA,NA,TRBJ1-1,TRBV11-2,TGTGCCAGCAGCCCCGCCCGTTACACTGAAGCTTTCTTT,CASSPARYTEAFF
NA,TRBD1,TRBJ1-1,TRBV10-3,TGTGCCATCAGTGAGTCCCGGACAGGGTGGACTGAAGCTTTCTTT,CAISESRTGWTEAFF
NA,TRBD1,TRBJ1-1,TRBV7-9,TGTGCCAGCAGATCAACCCCAGGGGGCACTGAAGCTTTCTTT,CASRSTPGGTEAFF
once,TRBD1,TRBJ1-2,TRBV28,TGTGCCAGCAGCACCGCGGGCAGGGGGAACTATGGCTACACCTTC,CASSTAGRGNYGYTF
NA,NA,TRBJ1-2,TRBV10-2,TGCGCCAGCAGTCAACTACAGGGAGTGGGCTATGGCTACACCTTC,CASSQLQGVGYGYTF
NA,TRBD2,TRBJ2-1,TRBV5-4,TGTGCCAGCAGCCCCAAAACTAGCGGGACCTACAATGAGCAGTTCTTC,CASSPKTSGTYNEQFF
NA,NA,TRBJ1-5,TRBV5-1,TGCGCCAGCAGCTTGAAGGTGGTGAGGCAGGCTCCCAATCAGCCCCAGCATTTT,CASSLKVVRQAPNQPQHF